Below are 12 T cell receptor beta chains sequenced from a single sample in a study of T cell repertoires in cytomegalovirus infection. These TCRs' antigens remain unknown. TCRdb re-derived calls from the reads in MiXCR, one entry per CDR3 protein. The sample lists around 200,000 distinct CDR3 sequences, 35% to 40% occurring once. This sample comprised CD8+ T cells from cultured PBMCs, obtained from culture after CMV antigen stimulation. These receptors were obtained from a human donor in good health (CMV status not recorded). Some clones in this sample may be carry-over from other donors' samples.

V gene TRBV20-1 combines with J gene TRBJ2-5; the D is unclear. Per the germline V gene, CDR1 is DFQATT and CDR2 is SNEGSKA (reference sequence). Trimming pared 0 bases from V and 2 bases from J, leaving 10 bases between. This CDR3 spans 14 amino acids. DNA of the CDR3: TGCAGTGCTAGAGATATTGAGCGACAAGAGACCCAGTACTTC. Protein product: CSARDIERQETQYF.

This clonotype was found many times. This sequence joins TRBV11-2 and TRBJ2-1; D not certain. Germline CDR1 reads SGHAT; CDR2 reads FQNNGV. The V end was cut by 1 base, the J end by 3 bases, with 13 bases between. The CDR3 runs to 16 residues. CDR3 sequence (DNA): TGTGCCAGCAGCTTAGGAGCTGGGGTTTTCTACAATGAGCAGTTCTTC. Translation: CASSLGAGVFYNEQFF.

This clonotype appeared a single time. V usage is TRBV12-3 or TRBV12-4 and J usage is TRBJ2-7; 8 bases line up with TRBD1. The CDR3 is 17 amino acids. The V gene end was trimmed by 5 bases and the J gene end by 5 bases; junction bases not matched to a gene: 17. CDR3: CASSPTRPTGEDHEQYF. The CDR3 region has the DNA TGTGCCAGCAGTCCCACACGCCCGACAGGGGAGGACCACGAGCAGTACTTC.

V is TRBV27 and J is TRBJ1-1; D perhaps matches TRBD1 (5 bases). V was clipped by 4 bases and J by 3 bases, with 12 bases between them. The CDR3 has 14 amino acids. CDR1 is MNHEY and CDR2 is SMNVEV in the germline V gene (reference sequence). The CDR3 DNA reads as TGTGCCAGCAGTTCCCAGGGTATTGACACTGAAGCTTTCTTT. Protein product: CASSSQGIDTEAFF.

This clonotype came up a few times. The chain employs TRBV25-1 and TRBJ2-3; 9 bases agree with TRBD2. V dropped 3 bases and J dropped 6; count of bases not matched to a gene: 10. The CDR3 extends over 16 amino acids. The germline V gene has CDR1 MGHDK and CDR2 SYGVNS. As DNA, the CDR3 is TGTGCCAGCAGTGACGATCGGCCTAGCGGGACGGATACGCAGTATTTT. This codes for CASSDDRPSGTDTQYF.

The genes are TRBV4-1 and TRBJ2-5, with 9 bases lining up with TRBD2. The length of the CDR3 is 17 residues. Germline-derived CDR1 and CDR2 are MGHRA and YSYEKL. V lost 4 bases to trimming and J lost 4 bases; unmatched junction nucleotides: 13. CDR3: CASSLNEAGGLSETQYF. DNA of the CDR3: TGCGCCAGCAGCCTAAACGAGGCGGGGGGGCTATCAGAGACCCAGTACTTC.

The chain carries TRBV7-9 and TRBJ2-1, with 14 bases fitting TRBD2. The V gene end was trimmed by 5 bases and the J gene end by 8 bases; junction bases not matched to a gene: 5. CDR1 SEHNR and CDR2 FQNEAQ come from the germline V gene (reference sequence). There are 15 residues in the CDR3. This CDR3 is CASSTGTSGGDEQFF. The DNA for the CDR3 is TGTGCCAGCAGCACGGGGACTAGCGGGGGTGATGAGCAGTTCTTC.

The chain carries TRBV27 and TRBJ1-1, with D tentatively TRBD1 (5 bases). V dropped 8 bases and J dropped 4 bases, with 14 bases sitting between them. Germline assignment: CDR1 MNHEY and CDR2 SMNVEV (reference sequence). This CDR3 spans 13 amino acids. The CDR3 reads CASRTGGGTEAFF. DNA for the CDR3: TGTGCCAGCCGTACCGGGGGGGGCACTGAAGCTTTCTTT.

The CDR3 is CASSIGDGQFF. The CDR3 DNA follows: TGTGCCAGTAGTATAGGAGATGGGCAGTTCTTC. This sequence joins TRBV19 and TRBJ2-1; D is uncertain. Trimming removed 1 base from V and 12 bases from J, with 7 bases in between. The CDR3 is 11 residues long. The germline gives CDR1 LNHDA, CDR2 SQIVND (reference sequence).

Only a few counts were recorded for this clonotype. This chain connects TRBV28 to TRBJ2-1; D gene uncertain. Germline CDR1 and CDR2: MDHEN and SYDVKM. The V and J ends lost 5 bases and 3 bases respectively, with 17 bases between them. The CDR3 is 16 residues long. The CDR3: CASSTRALPFYNEQFF. The DNA for the CDR3 is TGTGCCAGCAGTACCCGGGCCCTACCCTTCTACAATGAGCAGTTCTTC.

The V call is TRBV27, the J call TRBJ2-7; 13 nucleotides line up with TRBD2. V lost 6 bases to trimming and J lost 2 bases; unmatched junction nucleotides: 4. The V gene's germline CDR1 is MNHEY and CDR2 SMNVEV (reference sequence). The CDR3 is 15 residues long. The CDR3 reads CASSIGTSGAYEQYF. The CDR3, as DNA: TGTGCCAGCAGCATCGGGACTAGCGGGGCCTACGAGCAGTACTTC.

The V gene is TRBV13, the J gene TRBJ1-6, with TRBD1 matching 9 bases. The CDR3 runs to 18 residues. J lost 0 bases, V lost 1 base, and 4 bases had no gene match. Germline V gene lookup returns CDR1 PRHDT and CDR2 FYEKMQ (reference sequence). In nucleotides, the CDR3 is TGTGCCAGCAGCTTAGACAGGGGGCTGAGCTCCTATAATTCACCCCTCCACTTT. This sequence encodes CASSLDRGLSSYNSPLHF.